This T cell receptor beta chain was identified during a study of technical replicates of blood from a few donors. This table comes from immunoSEQ multiplex PCR, and its TCRdb copy is limited to in-frame clones, with some not included. Seen here are just over 80,000 clones, roughly 94% observed once, and the top ten hold about 0.37%. The V end lost 4 bases, the J end lost 0 bases, and 13 bases lay between the germline ends. CDR3 length equals 15 residues. In germline, CDR1 is SEHNR, CDR2 FQNEAQ (reference sequence). There are a few counts of this clone. The sample taken for sequencing was T cells isolated from PBMCs. This clonotype was sampled from a human donor in good health. This sequence joins TRBV7-9 and TRBJ2-7; maybe TRBD1 (6 bases). The CDR3: CASSSRDTRSYEQYF. CDR3 bases: TGTGCCAGCAGCTCCCGGGACACTCGCTCCTACGAGCAGTACTTC.